Listed here are 29 T cell receptor beta chains from one sample, sequenced in a study of cytomegalovirus exposure and HLA in healthy donors. Sequencing used immunoSEQ multiplex PCR; TCRdb keeps in-frame clones, though not all of them. The data show 250,000 to 400,000 clones, approximately 88% seen once. The sequenced material came from PBMCs. The receptors here all came from a man aged 25 to 45 in good health and CMV-seronegative.

The chain combines TRBV9 with TRBJ1-2; 9 positions agree with TRBD1. The CDR3 spans 16 residues. The V and J ends lost 0 bases and 6 bases, in that order; junction bases with no gene match: 9. From germline, CDR1 is SGDLS and CDR2 YYNGEE. In DNA, the CDR3 is TGTGCCAGCAGCGTAGATATCAGGGACAGGGCCGATGGCTACACCTTC. Encoded protein: CASSVDIRDRADGYTF.

This chain uses TRBV19 with TRBJ2-7, with 7 bases aligning to TRBD2. CDR3 length equals 14 residues. CDR1 and CDR2 (germline): LNHDA, SQIVND (reference sequence). Trimming cost V 10 bases and J 0 bases; bases outside gene matches: 9. In DNA, the CDR3 is TGTGCCACTCGAGGGAGGGAAAGCTCCTACGAGCAGTACTTC. Protein: CATRGRESSYEQYF.

This chain uses TRBV27 with TRBJ1-1; no firm D call. The CDR3 spans 13 residues. V was shortened by 3 bases and J by 4 bases, with 9 bases between the two germline ends. Germline V gene sequence: CDR1 MNHEY, CDR2 SMNVEV (reference sequence). CDR3 DNA: TGTGCCAGCAGTTTGTTCGGTAGCACTGAAGCTTTCTTT. Translating gives CASSLFGSTEAFF.

CDR3 sequence (DNA): TGTGCCAGTACACAGACGGGACTACCGGGACAGGGGTTGGGCGGCTACACCTTC. Translated: CASTQTGLPGQGLGGYTF. The chain couples TRBV19 to TRBJ1-2; TRBD1 matches at 10 bases. Germline values: CDR1 LNHDA, CDR2 SQIVND (reference sequence). With V trimmed by 7 bases and J by 8 bases, 22 bases remained unmatched. The CDR3 spans 18 residues.

The rearrangement joins TRBV5-1 to TRBJ1-2, with TRBD1 matching 10 bases. Per germline, CDR1 SGHRS and CDR2 YFSETQ. The CDR3 runs 15 residues. J lost 7 bases, V lost 7 bases, and 13 bases had no gene match. This chain's CDR3 is CASRGISGQGFGYTF. The DNA of the CDR3 is TGCGCCAGCCGCGGAATCTCGGGACAGGGGTTTGGCTACACCTTC.

The V gene is TRBV6-1, the J gene TRBJ2-1, with TRBD2 matching 8 bases. The CDR3 totals 15 residues. Germline-derived CDR1 and CDR2 are MNHNS and SASEGT. With 6 bases clipped from V and 7 bases from J, the junction kept 11 bases outside the gene matches. CDR3 nucleotides: TGTGCCAGCAGCGCGGGACTAGGGGGGGGGAATGAGCAGTTCTTC. It translates to CASSAGLGGGNEQFF.

CDR3 coding DNA: TGTGCCAGCAGCCAACCCCGGGACAGGGGTGGCTACACCTTC. The encoded protein is CASSQPRDRGGYTF. This chain connects TRBV4-2 to TRBJ1-2; 10 bases map to TRBD1. Germline V gene sequence: CDR1 LGHNA, CDR2 YNFKEQ. V shed 2 bases and J 7 bases; nucleotides not matched to a gene: 4. The CDR3 is made up of 14 amino acids.

This clone was seen more than once but under ten times. V usage is TRBV19 and J usage is TRBJ1-5; the match to TRBD1 covers 8 bases. The CDR3 totals 19 residues. V shed 0 bases and J 4 bases; nucleotides not matched to a gene: 14. Germline-derived CDR1 and CDR2 are LNHDA and SQIVND (reference sequence). CDR3 nucleotides: TGTGCCAGTAGTATAGATCTCTTTCCAGGGGGCGGGAGAAATCAGCCCCAGCATTTT. It encodes CASSIDLFPGGGRNQPQHF. Full variable domain (missing parts from reference TRBV19 and TRBJ1-5): DGGITQSPKYLFRKEGQNVTLSCEQNLNHDAMYWYRQDPGQGLRLIYYSQIVNDFQKGDIAEGYSVSREKKESFPLTVTSAQKNPTAFYLCASSIDLFPGGGRNQPQHFGDGTRLSIL.

Concerning this clone itself: Within the sample, other DNA sequences also encode this same CDR3. Here the CDR3 reads CASSYRGSGNTIYF. CDR3 nucleotides: TGTGCCAGCAGTTACCGGGGCTCTGGAAACACCATATATTTT. This rearrangement joins TRBV6-5 to TRBJ1-3, with D hard to call. Germline assignment: CDR1 MNHEY and CDR2 SVGAGI. The CDR3 covers 14 residues. V was shortened by 2 bases and J by 0 bases, with 5 bases between the two germline ends.

The genes are TRBV7-8 and TRBJ2-1; TRBD2 agrees at 9 bases. The trim removed 5 bases at V and 4 bases at J, leaving 12 bases unmatched. This CDR3 has 17 residues. Per germline, CDR1 SGHVS and CDR2 FQNEAQ. This CDR3 reads CASSHPVAGDYYNEQFF. The CDR3 bases are TGTGCCAGCAGCCACCCCGTAGCGGGGGACTATTACAATGAGCAGTTCTTC.

The chain uses TRBV19 and TRBJ1-2; D uncertain. Trimming shortened V by 5 bases and J by 1 base, and 11 bases separated the two germline ends. This CDR3 spans 14 amino acids. Germline V gives CDR1 LNHDA, CDR2 SQIVND (reference sequence). In DNA, the CDR3 is TGTGCCAGTAGTGCCCGGGATTTTAACTATGGCTACACCTTC. Its translation: CASSARDFNYGYTF.

The chain links TRBV7-2 to TRBJ1-1; D call uncertain. CDR1 and CDR2 (germline): SGHTA, FQGNSA. This CDR3 has 13 residues. V was trimmed by 2 bases and J by 7 bases, leaving 11 bases between them. In DNA, the CDR3 is TGTGCCAGCAGCTTATGGCAGTCCTTTGAAGCTTTCTTT. It specifies CASSLWQSFEAFF. Combining the CDR3 with reference TRBV7-2 and TRBJ1-1 gives the whole variable domain GAGVSQSPSNKVTEKGKDVELRCDPISGHTALYWYRQSLGQGLEFLIYFQGNSAPDKSGLPSDRFSAERTGGSVSTLTIQRTQQEDSAVYLCASSLWQSFEAFFGQGTRLTVV.

This clone was counted a single time. The V and J genes are TRBV5-1 and TRBJ1-2, with 7 bases identical to TRBD1. The CDR3 length is 13 residues. Germline trimming cut 3 bases from V and 6 bases from J; bases unmatched to any gene: 5. CDR1 is SGHRS, CDR2 YFSETQ, per germline. DNA for the CDR3: TGCGCCAGCAGCTCCGGGACAGCGGATGGCTACACCTTC. This encodes CASSSGTADGYTF.

This sequence joins TRBV7-6 and TRBJ2-7, with unresolved D. CDR3 length: 13 amino acids. Trimming removed 1 base from V and 7 bases from J, with 11 bases in between. Germline CDR1 reads SGHVS; CDR2 reads FNYEAQ. The CDR3 region is CASSLGRLREQYF. The CDR3 DNA sequence: TGTGCCAGCAGCTTAGGCCGTTTGAGAGAGCAGTACTTC.

This chain connects TRBV7-2 to TRBJ1-4; TRBD1 matches at 7 bases. This CDR3 has 15 residues. V lost 2 bases to trimming and J lost 6 bases; unmatched junction nucleotides: 6. Per the germline V gene, CDR1 is SGHTA and CDR2 is FQGNSA. The CDR3 DNA reads TGTGCCAGCAGCTTATTTCCAGGGGGTTATGAAAAACTGTTTTTT. Protein: CASSLFPGGYEKLFF. The complete variable domain, with remaining parts taken from reference TRBV7-2 and TRBJ1-4, reads GAGVSQSPSNKVTEKGKDVELRCDPISGHTALYWYRQSLGQGLEFLIYFQGNSAPDKSGLPSDRFSAERTGGSVSTLTIQRTQQEDSAVYLCASSLFPGGYEKLFFGSGTQLSVL.

The gene calls are TRBV20-1 and TRBJ2-7; TRBD1 matches 9 bases. The CDR3 sequence is 11 residues long. The ends lost 6 bases at V and 5 bases at J; junction bases unmatched: 2. CDR1 DFQATT and CDR2 SNEGSKA come from the germline V gene (reference sequence). Here the CDR3 reads CSADRGNEQYF. The CDR3 DNA is TGCAGTGCCGACAGGGGGAACGAGCAGTACTTC.

This clone was observed a few times. The J gene is TRBJ2-7, the V gene TRBV9, with a weak D call TRBD1 (5 bases). CDR1 and CDR2 (germline): SGDLS, YYNGEE. The CDR3 has 15 residues. Trimming pared 3 bases from V and 5 bases from J, leaving 18 bases between. The CDR3 protein is CASSENTGSGHEQYF. CDR3 DNA sequence: TGTGCCAGCAGCGAGAATACAGGATCCGGACACGAGCAGTACTTC.

J is TRBJ1-5 and V is TRBV9; D is unresolved. Germline CDR1 reads SGDLS; CDR2 reads YYNGEE. CDR3 length: 15 residues. V was pared by 0 bases and J by 7 bases, with 14 bases between. The CDR3 protein is CASSVDGLTGQPQHF. The CDR3 bases are TGTGCCAGCAGCGTAGACGGGTTGACGGGACAGCCCCAGCATTTT.

The chain couples TRBV7-2 to TRBJ2-2; possibly TRBD1 for D (5 bases). CDR3 size: 17 residues. V was clipped by 2 bases and J by 1 base, with 14 bases between them. Looked up from germline, CDR1 is SGHTA and CDR2 is FQGNSA. The CDR3 loop reads CASSLRPTGENTGELFF. In DNA form, the CDR3 reads TGTGCCAGCAGCTTACGCCCAACAGGAGAGAACACCGGGGAGCTGTTTTTT.

The gene calls are TRBV7-9 and TRBJ2-3, with 12 bases matching TRBD2. V lost 2 bases to trimming and J lost 0 bases; unmatched junction nucleotides: 3. Germline V gene sequence: CDR1 SEHNR, CDR2 FQNEAQ (reference sequence). The CDR3 contains 17 residues. The CDR3 loop is CASSLHGTSGSTDTQYF. CDR3 sequence (DNA): TGTGCCAGCAGCTTACACGGGACTAGCGGGAGCACAGATACGCAGTATTTT.

In DNA, the CDR3 is TGTGCCAGCAGCTTCCACAGGGGCCCCACCGGGGAGCTGTTTTTT. This gives the protein CASSFHRGPTGELFF. The chain couples TRBV7-9 to TRBJ2-2; 7 bases are shared with TRBD1. Germline V lookup: CDR1 SEHNR, CDR2 FQNEAQ (reference sequence). The trim removed 3 bases at V and 4 bases at J, leaving 5 bases unmatched. The CDR3 has 15 residues.

This sequence joins TRBV18 and TRBJ2-7; TRBD1 matches 8 bases. This CDR3 comprises 15 residues. Germline lookup yields CDR1 KGHSH and CDR2 LQKENI. After removal of 6 bases from V and 4 bases from J, the junction contained 11 bases not matched to a gene. CDR3 sequence: CASSGGTGPGYEQYF. The CDR3 region has the DNA TGTGCCAGCTCGGGCGGGACAGGACCAGGGTACGAGCAGTACTTC.

The chain combines TRBV29-1 with TRBJ1-2, with TRBD1 identical over 9 bases. The CDR3 sequence is 14 residues long. CDR1 is SQVTM and CDR2 is ANQGSEA in the germline V gene. Unmatched junction bases numbered 10, after V lost 4 bases and J lost 7 bases. CDR3 DNA sequence: TGCAGCGTTGGGAATCCGGGACAGGGAGGTGGCTACACCTTC. Translated: CSVGNPGQGGGYTF.

The V gene is TRBV5-8, the J gene TRBJ1-3; maybe TRBD1 (6 bases). This CDR3 is 14 amino acids long. V lost 0 bases, J lost 2 bases, and 6 bases lay in between. The germline gives CDR1 SGHTS, CDR2 YDEGEE. This CDR3 is CASSLDRAGNTIYF. The DNA of the CDR3 is TGTGCCAGCAGCTTGGACAGGGCTGGAAACACCATATATTTT.

This clone appeared once. CDR3 protein: CASAALGGFSTDTQYF. The CDR3 nucleotides read TGCGCCAGTGCCGCATTAGGGGGATTTAGCACAGATACGCAGTATTTT. The rearrangement joins TRBV5-1 to TRBJ2-3; a weak D match, TRBD1 (6 bases). The CDR3 totals 16 residues. Trimming removed 8 bases at V and 0 bases at J, with 19 bases between. Germline values: CDR1 SGHRS, CDR2 YFSETQ.

This clone was seen once. The chain employs TRBV5-4 and TRBJ2-4; 9 nucleotides line up with TRBD2. The V gene's germline CDR1 is SGHNT and CDR2 YYREEE (reference sequence). J gave up 0 bases and V 4 bases, and 5 bases lay outside the gene matches. The CDR3 totals 16 residues. The chain's CDR3 is CASSPGTSRAKNIQYF. CDR3 DNA: TGTGCCAGCAGCCCGGGGACTAGCCGAGCCAAAAACATTCAGTACTTC.

V and J are TRBV15 and TRBJ2-1; 8 nucleotides align to TRBD2. V shed 2 bases and J 7 bases; nucleotides not matched to a gene: 16. Per germline, CDR1 LNHNV and CDR2 YYDKDF (reference sequence). This CDR3 is built from 18 residues. CDR3 amino acids: CATSRSTVGLGLDNEQFF. CDR3 in DNA: TGTGCCACCAGCAGATCTACCGTGGGACTAGGTTTAGATAATGAGCAGTTCTTC.

The chain carries TRBV5-1 and TRBJ2-3, with D possibly TRBD1 on 7 matching bases. V lost 4 bases and J 2 bases, leaving 17 bases between the germline ends. CDR1 is SGHRS, CDR2 YFSETQ, per germline. This CDR3 has 16 amino acids. Here the CDR3 DNA reads TGCGCCAGCAGCGGAGGGACAGTTAGAAACACAGATACGCAGTATTTT. This translates into CASSGGTVRNTDTQYF.

This sequence joins TRBV10-2 and TRBJ1-4; the match to TRBD1 covers 7 bases. The CDR3 covers 14 residues. Per the germline V gene, CDR1 is WSHSY and CDR2 is SAAADI. The trim removed 5 bases at V and 6 bases at J, leaving 6 bases unmatched. CDR3 amino acids: CASSRTGRDEKLFF. CDR3 in DNA: TGCGCCAGCAGTCGGACAGGACGGGATGAAAAACTGTTTTTT.